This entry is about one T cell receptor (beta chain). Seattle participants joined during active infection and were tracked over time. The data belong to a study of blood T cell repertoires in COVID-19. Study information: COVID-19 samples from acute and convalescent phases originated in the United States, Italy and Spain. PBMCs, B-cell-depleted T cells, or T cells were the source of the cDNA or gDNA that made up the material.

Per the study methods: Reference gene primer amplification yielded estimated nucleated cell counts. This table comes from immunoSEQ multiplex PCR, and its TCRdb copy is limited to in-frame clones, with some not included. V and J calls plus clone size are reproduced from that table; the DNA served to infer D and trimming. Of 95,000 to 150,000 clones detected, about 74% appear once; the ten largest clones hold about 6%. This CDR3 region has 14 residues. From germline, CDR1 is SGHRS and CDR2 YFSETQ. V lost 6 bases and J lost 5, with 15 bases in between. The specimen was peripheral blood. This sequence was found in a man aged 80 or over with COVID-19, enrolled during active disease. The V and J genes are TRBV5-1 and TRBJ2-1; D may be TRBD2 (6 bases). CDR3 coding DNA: TGCGCCAGCACTACGGGACTCCTTCACAATGAGCAGTTCTTC. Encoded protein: CASTTGLLHNEQFF.